Listed here is a single TCR beta chain. V shed 3 bases, J shed 5 bases, and the junction held 3 bases outside the gene matches. This CDR3 contains 14 residues. Per the germline V gene, CDR1 is SGHDN and CDR2 is FVKESK. TCRdb re-called the 5' RACE reads through MiXCR, storing one row per CDR3 protein. Of roughly 510,000 distinct CDR3 sequences listed, approximately 15% are singletons. This sample was included in a study of T-cell memory formation after mild COVID-19. The TCR was taken from an adult woman who had mild COVID-19 (a few samples of this study predate the infection). Cell type and time point are not known. The gene calls are TRBV14 and TRBJ2-2, with TRBD1 matching 7 bases. The sequencing sample was made of PBMCs or a T cell subset sorted from them (not recorded which). CDR3 protein: CASSQGQRTGELFF. CDR3 DNA sequence: TGTGCCAGCAGCCAGGGACAGCGGACCGGGGAGCTGTTTTTT.